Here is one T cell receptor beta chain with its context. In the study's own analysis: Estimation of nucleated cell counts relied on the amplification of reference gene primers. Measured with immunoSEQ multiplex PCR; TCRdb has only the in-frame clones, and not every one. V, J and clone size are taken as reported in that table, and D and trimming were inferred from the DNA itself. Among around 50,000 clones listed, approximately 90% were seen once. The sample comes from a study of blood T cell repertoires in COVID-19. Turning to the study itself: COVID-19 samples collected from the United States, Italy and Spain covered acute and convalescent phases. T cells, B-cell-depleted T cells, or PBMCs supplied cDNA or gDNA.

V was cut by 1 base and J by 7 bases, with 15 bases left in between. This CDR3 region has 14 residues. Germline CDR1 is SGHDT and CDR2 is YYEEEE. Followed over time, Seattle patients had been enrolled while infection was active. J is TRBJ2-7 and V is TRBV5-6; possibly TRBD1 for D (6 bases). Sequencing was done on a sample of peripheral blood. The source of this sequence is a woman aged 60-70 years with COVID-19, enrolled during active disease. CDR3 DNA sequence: TGTGCCAGCAGCTTGTGGGCAGGGGCGAGGGAGCAGTACTTC. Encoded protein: CASSLWAGAREQYF.